This T cell receptor (beta chain) originates from a study of blood T cell repertoires in COVID-19. Study summary: Material from acute and convalescent COVID-19 was sourced from the United States, Italy and Spain. T cells, B-cell-depleted T cells, or PBMCs provided the cDNA or gDNA that served as material.

One Seattle source followed patients from active infection through their disease course. Germline CDR1 reads MDHEN; CDR2 reads SYDVKM. The CDR3 runs 13 residues. V was trimmed by 6 bases and J by 4 bases, leaving 9 bases between them. This clone showed up just a few times. Per the authors' pipeline: The authors estimated nucleated cell counts from reference gene primer amplification. The assay was immunoSEQ multiplex PCR, and TCRdb's table has in-frame clones only and misses some. V and J calls and clone size are as listed in that table; D and trimming were resolved from the DNA. The sample lists approximately 250,000 clones, 88% seen once, with roughly a tenth in the top ten.

The gene calls are TRBV28 and TRBJ1-4; D ambiguous. Sequencing was carried out using peripheral blood. This receptor was identified in a woman in her 70s with COVID-19, enrolled during active disease. This chain's CDR3 is CASRLGFNEKLFF. In nucleotides, the CDR3 is TGTGCCAGCAGGCTGGGCTTTAATGAAAAACTGTTTTTT.